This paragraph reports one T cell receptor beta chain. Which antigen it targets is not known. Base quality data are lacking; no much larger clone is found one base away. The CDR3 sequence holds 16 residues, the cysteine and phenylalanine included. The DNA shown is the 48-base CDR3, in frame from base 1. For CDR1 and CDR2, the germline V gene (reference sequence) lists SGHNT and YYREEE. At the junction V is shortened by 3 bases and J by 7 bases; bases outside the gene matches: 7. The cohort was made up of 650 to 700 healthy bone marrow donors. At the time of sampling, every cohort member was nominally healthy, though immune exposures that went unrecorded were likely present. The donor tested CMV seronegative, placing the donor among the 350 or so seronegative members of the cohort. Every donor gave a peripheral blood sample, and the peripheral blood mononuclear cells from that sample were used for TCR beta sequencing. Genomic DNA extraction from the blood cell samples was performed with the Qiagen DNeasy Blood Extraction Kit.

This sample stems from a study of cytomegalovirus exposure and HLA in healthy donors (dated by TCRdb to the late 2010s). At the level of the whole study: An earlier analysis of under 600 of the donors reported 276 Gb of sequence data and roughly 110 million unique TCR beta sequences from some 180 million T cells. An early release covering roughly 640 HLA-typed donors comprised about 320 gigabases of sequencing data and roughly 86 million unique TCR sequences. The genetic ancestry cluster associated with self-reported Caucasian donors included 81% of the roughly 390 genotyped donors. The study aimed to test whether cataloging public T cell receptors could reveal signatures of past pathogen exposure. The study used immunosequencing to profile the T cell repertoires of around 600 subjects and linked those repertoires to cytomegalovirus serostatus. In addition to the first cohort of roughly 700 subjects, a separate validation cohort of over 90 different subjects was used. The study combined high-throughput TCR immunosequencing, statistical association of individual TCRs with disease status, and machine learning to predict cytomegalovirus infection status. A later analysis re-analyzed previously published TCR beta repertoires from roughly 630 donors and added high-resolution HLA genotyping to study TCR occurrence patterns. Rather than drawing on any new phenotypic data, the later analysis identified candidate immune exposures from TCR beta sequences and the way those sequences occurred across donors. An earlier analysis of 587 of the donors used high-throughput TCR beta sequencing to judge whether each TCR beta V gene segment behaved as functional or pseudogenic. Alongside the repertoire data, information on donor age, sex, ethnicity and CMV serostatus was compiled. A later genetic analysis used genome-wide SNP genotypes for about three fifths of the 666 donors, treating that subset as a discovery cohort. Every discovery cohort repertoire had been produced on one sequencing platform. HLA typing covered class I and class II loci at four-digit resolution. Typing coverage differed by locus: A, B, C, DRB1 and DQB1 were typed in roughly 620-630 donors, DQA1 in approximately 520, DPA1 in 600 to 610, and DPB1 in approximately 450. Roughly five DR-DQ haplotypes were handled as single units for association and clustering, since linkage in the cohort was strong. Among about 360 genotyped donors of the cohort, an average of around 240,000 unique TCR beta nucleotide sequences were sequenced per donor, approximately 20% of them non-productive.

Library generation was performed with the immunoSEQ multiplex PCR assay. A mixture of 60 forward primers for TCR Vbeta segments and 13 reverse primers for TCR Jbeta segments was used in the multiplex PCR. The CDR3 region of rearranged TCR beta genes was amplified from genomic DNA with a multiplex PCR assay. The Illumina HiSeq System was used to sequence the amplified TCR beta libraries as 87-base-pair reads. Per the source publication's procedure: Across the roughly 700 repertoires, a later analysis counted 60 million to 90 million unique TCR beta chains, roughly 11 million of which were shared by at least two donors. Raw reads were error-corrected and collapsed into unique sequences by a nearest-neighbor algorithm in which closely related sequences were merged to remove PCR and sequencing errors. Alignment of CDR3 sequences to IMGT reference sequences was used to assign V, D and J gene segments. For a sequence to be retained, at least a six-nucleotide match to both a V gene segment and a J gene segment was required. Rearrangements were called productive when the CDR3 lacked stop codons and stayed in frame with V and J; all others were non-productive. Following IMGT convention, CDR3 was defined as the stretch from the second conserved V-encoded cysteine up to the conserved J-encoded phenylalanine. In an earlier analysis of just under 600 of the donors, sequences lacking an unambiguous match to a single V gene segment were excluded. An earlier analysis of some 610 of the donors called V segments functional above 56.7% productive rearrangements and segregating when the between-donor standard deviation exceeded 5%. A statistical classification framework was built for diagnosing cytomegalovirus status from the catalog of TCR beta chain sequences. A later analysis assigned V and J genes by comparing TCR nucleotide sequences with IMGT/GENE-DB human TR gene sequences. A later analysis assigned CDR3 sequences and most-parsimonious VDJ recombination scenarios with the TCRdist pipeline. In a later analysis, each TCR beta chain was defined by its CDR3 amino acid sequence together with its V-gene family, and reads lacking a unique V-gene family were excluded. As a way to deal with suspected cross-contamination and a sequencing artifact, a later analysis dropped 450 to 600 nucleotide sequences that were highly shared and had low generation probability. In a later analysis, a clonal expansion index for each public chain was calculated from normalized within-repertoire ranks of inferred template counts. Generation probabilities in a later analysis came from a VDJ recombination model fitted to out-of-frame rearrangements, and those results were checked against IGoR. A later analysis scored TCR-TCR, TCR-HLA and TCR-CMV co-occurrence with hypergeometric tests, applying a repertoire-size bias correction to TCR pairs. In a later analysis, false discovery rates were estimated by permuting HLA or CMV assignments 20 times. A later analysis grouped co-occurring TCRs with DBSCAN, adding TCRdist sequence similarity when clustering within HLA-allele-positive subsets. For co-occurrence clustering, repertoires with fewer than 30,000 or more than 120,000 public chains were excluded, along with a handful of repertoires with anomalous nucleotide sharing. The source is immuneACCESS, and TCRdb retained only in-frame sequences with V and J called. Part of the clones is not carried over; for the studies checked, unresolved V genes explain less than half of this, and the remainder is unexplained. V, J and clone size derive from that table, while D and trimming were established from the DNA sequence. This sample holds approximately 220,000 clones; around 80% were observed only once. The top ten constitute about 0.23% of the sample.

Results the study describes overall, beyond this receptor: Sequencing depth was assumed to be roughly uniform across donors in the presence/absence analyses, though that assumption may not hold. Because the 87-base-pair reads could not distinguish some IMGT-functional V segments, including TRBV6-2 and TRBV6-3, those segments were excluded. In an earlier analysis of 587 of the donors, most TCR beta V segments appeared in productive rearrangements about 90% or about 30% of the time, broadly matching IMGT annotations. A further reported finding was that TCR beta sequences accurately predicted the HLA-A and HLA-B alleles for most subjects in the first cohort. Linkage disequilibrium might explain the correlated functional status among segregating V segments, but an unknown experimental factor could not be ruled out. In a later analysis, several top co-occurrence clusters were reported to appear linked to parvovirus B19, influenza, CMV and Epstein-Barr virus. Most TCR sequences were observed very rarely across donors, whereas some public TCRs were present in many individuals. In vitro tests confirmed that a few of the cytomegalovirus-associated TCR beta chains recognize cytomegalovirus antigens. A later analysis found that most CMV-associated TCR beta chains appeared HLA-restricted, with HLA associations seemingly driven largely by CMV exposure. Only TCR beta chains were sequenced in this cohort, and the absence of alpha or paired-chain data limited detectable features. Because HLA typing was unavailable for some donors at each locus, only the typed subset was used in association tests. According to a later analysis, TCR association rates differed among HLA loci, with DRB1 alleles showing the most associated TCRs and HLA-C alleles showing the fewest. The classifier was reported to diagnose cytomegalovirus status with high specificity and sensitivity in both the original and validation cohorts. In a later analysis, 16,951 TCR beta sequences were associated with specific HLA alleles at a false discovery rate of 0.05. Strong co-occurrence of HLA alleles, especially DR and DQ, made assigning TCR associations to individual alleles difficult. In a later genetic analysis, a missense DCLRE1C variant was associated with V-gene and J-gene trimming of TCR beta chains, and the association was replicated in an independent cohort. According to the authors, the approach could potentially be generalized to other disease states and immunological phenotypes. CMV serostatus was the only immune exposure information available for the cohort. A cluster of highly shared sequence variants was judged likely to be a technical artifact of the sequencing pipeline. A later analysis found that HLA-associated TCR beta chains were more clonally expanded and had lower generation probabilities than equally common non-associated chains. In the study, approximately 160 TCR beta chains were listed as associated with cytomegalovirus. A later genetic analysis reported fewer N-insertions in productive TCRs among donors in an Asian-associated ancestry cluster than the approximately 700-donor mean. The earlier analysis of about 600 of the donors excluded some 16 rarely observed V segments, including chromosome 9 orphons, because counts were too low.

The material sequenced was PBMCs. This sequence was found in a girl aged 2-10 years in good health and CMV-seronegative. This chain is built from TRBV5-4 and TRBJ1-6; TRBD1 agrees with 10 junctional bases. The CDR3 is CASSSETGGRNSPLHF. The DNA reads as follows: TGTGCCAGCAGCTCGGAGACAGGGGGCCGCAATTCACCCCTCCACTTT.